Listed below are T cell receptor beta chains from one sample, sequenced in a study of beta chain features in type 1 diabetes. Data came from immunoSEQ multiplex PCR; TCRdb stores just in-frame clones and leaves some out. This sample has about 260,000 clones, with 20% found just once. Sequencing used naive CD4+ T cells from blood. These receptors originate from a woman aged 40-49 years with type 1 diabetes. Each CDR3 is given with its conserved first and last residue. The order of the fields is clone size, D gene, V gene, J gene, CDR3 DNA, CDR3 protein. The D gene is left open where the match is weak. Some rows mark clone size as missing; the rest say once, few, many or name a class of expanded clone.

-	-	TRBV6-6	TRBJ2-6	TGTGCCAGCAGTTACTCAGACAGAAGTGGGGCCAACGTCCTGACTTTC	CASSYSDRSGANVLTF
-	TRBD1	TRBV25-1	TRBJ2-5	TGTGCCAGCAGACAGACAGGGCTCGGGGAGACCCAGTACTTC	CASRQTGLGETQYF
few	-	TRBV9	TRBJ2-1	TGTGCCAGCAGCGCGGGCGGCGGGTTCAATGAGCAGTTCTTC	CASSAGGGFNEQFF
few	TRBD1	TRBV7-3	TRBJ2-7	TGTGCCAGCAGCTTAATGGGTCGGGGACAGGGGTACGAGCAGTACTTC	CASSLMGRGQGYEQYF
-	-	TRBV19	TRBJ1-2	TGTGCCAGTAGTATGGAAGAACTCCCAGGCTATGGCTACACCTTC	CASSMEELPGYGYTF
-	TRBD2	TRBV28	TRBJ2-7	TGTGCCAGCAGTCTCCCGGGACTAGCGTACTCCTACGAGCAGTACTTC	CASSLPGLAYSYEQYF
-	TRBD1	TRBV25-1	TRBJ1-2	TGTGCCAGCAGAAGGACAGGGGACTATGGCTACACCTTC	CASRRTGDYGYTF
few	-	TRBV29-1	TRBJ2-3	TGCAGCACCCGACAGAAAGTATCTAGCACAGATACGCAGTATTTT	CSTRQKVSSTDTQYF
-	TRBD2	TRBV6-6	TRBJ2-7	TGTGCCAGCAGTCAGGGACTAGCGGGGGACGAGCAGTACTTC	CASSQGLAGDEQYF
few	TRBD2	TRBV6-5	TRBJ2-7	TGTGCCAGCAGTTCGCAGCGGGAGGGTCCTTGGCAGTACTTC	CASSSQREGPWQYF
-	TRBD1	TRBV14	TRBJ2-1	TGTGCCAGCAGGAAAACAGGGGTGGATGAGCAGTTCTTC	CASRKTGVDEQFF
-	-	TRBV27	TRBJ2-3	TGTGCCAGCAGTTTAGCAGGGGATACGCAGTATTTT	CASSLAGDTQYF
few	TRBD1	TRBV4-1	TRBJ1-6	TGCGCCAGCAGCCAAGGGCAGGGGGCGATGGATAATTCACCCCTCCACTTT	CASSQGQGAMDNSPLHF
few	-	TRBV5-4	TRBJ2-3	TGTGCCAGCAGCTTGGGTCAAGTTGTGTACGGGAATACGCAGTATTTT	CASSLGQVVYGNTQYF
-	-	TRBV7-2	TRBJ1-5	TGTGCCAGCAGCTTAGCGGGTCAGGGAAATAATCAGCCCCAGCATTTT	CASSLAGQGNNQPQHF
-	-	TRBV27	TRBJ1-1	TGTGCCAGCAGTTTAGACTACTGGGGGGGCAACACTGAAGCTTTCTTT	CASSLDYWGGNTEAFF
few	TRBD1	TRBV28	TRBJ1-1	TGTGCCAGCAGTTCCCCCCTCGGACAGGGGAACACTGAAGCTTTCTTT	CASSSPLGQGNTEAFF
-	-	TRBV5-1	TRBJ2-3	TGCGCCAGCAGGATGAGGGTTTCAGATACGCAGTATTTT	CASRMRVSDTQYF
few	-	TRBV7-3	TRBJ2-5	TGTGCCAGCAGCCCGATGGGCCCGACCGAGACCCAGTACTTC	CASSPMGPTETQYF
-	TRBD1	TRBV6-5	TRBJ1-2	TGTGCCAGCAGGTGGACAGGGGACCTGGAATATGGCTACACCTTC	CASRWTGDLEYGYTF
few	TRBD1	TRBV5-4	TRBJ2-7	TGTGCCAGCAGCCTACAGGGGGCCGACGAGCAGTACTTC	CASSLQGADEQYF
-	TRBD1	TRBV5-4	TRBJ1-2	TGTGCCAGCAGCTTCCCGACAGGGGAGGCCTATGGCTACACCTTC	CASSFPTGEAYGYTF
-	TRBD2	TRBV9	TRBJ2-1	TGTGCCAGCAGCGTAGCGCCTAGCGGGGTATACAATGAGCAGTTCTTC	CASSVAPSGVYNEQFF
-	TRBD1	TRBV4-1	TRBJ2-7	TGCGCCAGCAGCTCCGGACAGGGCCCCTCCTACGAGCAGTACTTC	CASSSGQGPSYEQYF
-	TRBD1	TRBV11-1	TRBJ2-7	TGTGCCAGCAGCTGGTCGGACAGGGAATCCTACGAGCAGTACTTC	CASSWSDRESYEQYF
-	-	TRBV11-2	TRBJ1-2	TGTGCCAGCAGCCGGGATGGGGAGTATGGCTACACCTTC	CASSRDGEYGYTF
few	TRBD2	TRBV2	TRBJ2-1	TGTGCCAGCACATCAAGCGGGGTCCCAAACAATGAGCAGTTCTTC	CASTSSGVPNNEQFF
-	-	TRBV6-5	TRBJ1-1	TGTGCCAGCGGACAACAGGGTCCTGAAGCTTTCTTT	CASGQQGPEAFF
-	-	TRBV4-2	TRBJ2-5	TGTGCCAGCAGCCAAGTCCTCTACCGGGTAGGAGAGACCCAGTACTTC	CASSQVLYRVGETQYF
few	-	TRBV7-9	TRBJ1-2	TGTGCCAGCAGCCCCAGGGGCTATGGCTACACCTTC	CASSPRGYGYTF
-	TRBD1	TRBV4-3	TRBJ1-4	TGCGCCAGCAGCCAAGATCACACAGGGGGCCAAGAAAAACTGTTTTTT	CASSQDHTGGQEKLFF
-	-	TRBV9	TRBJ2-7	TGTGCCAGCAGCAAAACAGGGTCGCCTTCCTACGAGCAGTACTTC	CASSKTGSPSYEQYF
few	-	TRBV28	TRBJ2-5	TGTGCCAGCGGCCCGAGGGACTACCAAGAGACCCAGTACTTC	CASGPRDYQETQYF
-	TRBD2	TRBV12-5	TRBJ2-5	TGTGCTAGTGGCTTGAGCGGGAGTGAGACCCAGTACTTC	CASGLSGSETQYF
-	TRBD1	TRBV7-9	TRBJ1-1	TGTGCCAGCAGCTATGGGACAGGAGGGTACACTGAAGCTTTCTTT	CASSYGTGGYTEAFF
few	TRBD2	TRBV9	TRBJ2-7	TGTGCCAGCAGCGTACTAGCGGACTCCTACGAGCAGTACTTC	CASSVLADSYEQYF
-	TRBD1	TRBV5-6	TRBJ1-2	TGTGCCAGCAGCCTTTTACCGGGACAGGGGGGCTATGGCTACACCTTC	CASSLLPGQGGYGYTF
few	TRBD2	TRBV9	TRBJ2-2	TGTGCCAGCAGCGTCGGGACTAGCGGGGGGCGGAACACCGGGGAGCTGTTTTTT	CASSVGTSGGRNTGELFF
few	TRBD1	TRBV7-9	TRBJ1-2	TGTGCCAGCAGCTCTTTCGGGACAGGGGATGGCTACACCTTC	CASSSFGTGDGYTF
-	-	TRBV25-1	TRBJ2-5	TGTGCCAGCAGTGTCGACGGGGGACAGCGGACCCAGTACTTC	CASSVDGGQRTQYF
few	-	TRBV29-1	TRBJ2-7	TGCAGCTTTCAACTGGGCCCCTACGAGCAGTACTTC	CSFQLGPYEQYF
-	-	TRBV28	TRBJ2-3	TGTGCCAGCAGTTTGCAGGGGAGCACAGATACGCAGTATTTT	CASSLQGSTDTQYF
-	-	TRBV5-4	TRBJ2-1	TGTGCCAGCAGCTTGGGTGGCAACGTAAACAATGAGCAGTTCTTC	CASSLGGNVNNEQFF
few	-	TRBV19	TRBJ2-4	TGTGCCAGTAGTATCGCCAGGGGAATATACATTCAGTACTTC	CASSIARGIYIQYF
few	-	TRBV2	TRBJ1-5	TGTGCCAGCAGTGAGAACACCAATCAGCCCCAGCATTTT	CASSENTNQPQHF
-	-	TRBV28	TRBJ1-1	TGTGCCAGCAGTTCGGGGATCACTGAAGCTTTCTTT	CASSSGITEAFF
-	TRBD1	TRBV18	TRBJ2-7	TGTGCCAGCTCACAAGACAGGGAAGAGCAGTACTTC	CASSQDREEQYF
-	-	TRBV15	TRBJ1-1	TGTGCCACCCGAGGAGGCGGTCGAGGCACTGAAGCTTTCTTT	CATRGGGRGTEAFF
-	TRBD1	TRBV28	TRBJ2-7	TGTGCCAGCAGCCTGACCGGGACAGGCTTCTACGAGCAGTACTTC	CASSLTGTGFYEQYF
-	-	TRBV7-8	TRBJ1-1	TGTGCCAGCAGCTTGGCAGGGGTGAGGAACACTGAAGCTTTCTTT	CASSLAGVRNTEAFF
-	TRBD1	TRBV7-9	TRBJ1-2	TGTGCCAGCAGCTTCTCAGGGGGTTCTAACTATGGCTACACCTTC	CASSFSGGSNYGYTF
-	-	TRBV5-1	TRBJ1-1	TGCGCCAGCAGCTTGGAGCGTCCGGTGAACACTGAAGCTTTCTTT	CASSLERPVNTEAFF
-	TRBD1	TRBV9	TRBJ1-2	TGTGCCAGCAGCCCACGGACAGGAGCTAACTATGGCTACACCTTC	CASSPRTGANYGYTF
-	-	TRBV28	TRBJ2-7	TGTGCCAGCAGTTTATTGGGCAACAATCCGTACTTC	CASSLLGNNPYF
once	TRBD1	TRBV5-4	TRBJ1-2	TGTGCCAGCAGGGCCTTCACACTCCGGGACAGAAATGGCTACACCTTC	CASRAFTLRDRNGYTF